Listed here are 14 T cell receptor beta chains from one sample, sequenced in a study of monozygotic twins with inflammatory bowel disease. Following a re-call of the 5' RACE reads, TCRdb has one entry per CDR3 protein and lacks DNA. Its table records under 150,000 distinct CDR3 sequences. The specimen sequenced was blood. These receptors came from a human donor with ulcerative colitis or Crohn's disease, or a healthy co-twin of an affected twin (not recorded which).

The chain recombines TRBV20-1 with TRBJ1-5; TCRdb gives TRBD1 as the D gene, but with no DNA this cannot be confirmed. The CDR3 is 16 amino acids. Looked up from germline, CDR1 is DFQATT and CDR2 is SNEGSKA (reference sequence). CDR3: CSARDPRTGGRQPQHF.

V is TRBV6-6 and J is TRBJ1-1. This CDR3 is 12 amino acids long. Germline V gene sequence: CDR1 MNHNY, CDR2 SVGAGI (reference sequence). CDR3: CASSYRNTEAFF.

The CDR3 loop is CASTNLETDGYTF. This chain links TRBV6-6 with TRBJ1-2. Germline CDR1 is MNHNY and CDR2 is SVGAGI (reference sequence). This CDR3 has 13 residues.

J is TRBJ2-3 and V is TRBV10-3; TCRdb calls TRBD1, which cannot be checked without DNA. The CDR3 contains 12 residues. Germline V lookup: CDR1 ENHRY, CDR2 SYGVKD. CDR3 loop: CAIRGGQGTQYF.

V usage is TRBV19 and J usage is TRBJ2-1; TCRdb reports TRBD1, a call that lacks DNA to check it against. The CDR3 covers 16 residues. The germline gives CDR1 LNHDA, CDR2 SQIVND (reference sequence). The CDR3 sequence: CASSTQYRGGGNEQFF.

The chain recombines TRBV12-3 or TRBV12-4 with TRBJ2-7; no DNA is available, so the TRBD1 call from TCRdb remains unchecked. CDR3 size: 13 residues. This chain's CDR3 is CASSPTAAYEQYF.

This chain's CDR3 is CASSLDTGPTRTQYF. V gene TRBV7-2 combines with J gene TRBJ2-3; the TCRdb D gene call, TRBD1, has no DNA to confirm it. This CDR3 is 15 amino acids long. Germline V gives CDR1 SGHTA, CDR2 FQGNSA.

The J gene is TRBJ1-6, the V gene TRBV5-1. Germline V gene lookup returns CDR1 SGHRS and CDR2 YFSETQ. The CDR3 has 14 amino acids. The CDR3 loop reads CASSLDGLNSPLHF.

The chain is built from TRBV5-1 and TRBJ2-5; TCRdb reports TRBD2, a call that lacks DNA to check it against. Germline V CDR1 and CDR2: SGHRS, YFSETQ. This CDR3 comprises 16 residues. The chain's CDR3 is CASSLSLAGGAETQYF. Complete variable domain (other parts from reference TRBV5-1 and TRBJ2-5): KAGVTQTPRYLIKTRGQQVTLSCSPISGHRSVSWYQQTPGQGLQFLFEYFSETQRNKGNFPGRFSGRQFSNSRSEMNVSTLELGDSALYLCASSLSLAGGAETQYFGPGTRLLVL.

The rearrangement uses TRBV5-1 and TRBJ2-3; TCRdb designates TRBD1, a call that cannot be tested without DNA. CDR1 and CDR2 (germline): SGHRS, YFSETQ. CDR3 size: 16 residues. The CDR3 reads CASSGQDRGVTDTQYF.

The genes are TRBV20-1 and TRBJ2-7; TCRdb indicates TRBD1, and absent DNA this call remains unverified. The CDR3 is 12 residues long. Germline loops: CDR1 DFQATT, CDR2 SNEGSKA (reference sequence). CDR3 in amino acids: CSARDIGSEQYF.

The chain uses TRBV27 and TRBJ2-7; the TCRdb call, TRBD1, lacks DNA for checking. The CDR3 length is 14 residues. Germline-derived CDR1 and CDR2 are MNHEY and SMNVEV (reference sequence). CDR3 amino acids: CASSFQGAINEQYF.

The gene calls are TRBV5-1 and TRBJ1-5; TCRdb proposes TRBD1, but this gene call is untestable without DNA. This CDR3 contains 18 residues. The germline gives CDR1 SGHRS, CDR2 YFSETQ. The CDR3 spells CASSSGTGPGGGNQPQHF.

The CDR3: CASSLMRGSEQYF. The chain links TRBV7-2 to TRBJ2-7; TCRdb indicates TRBD1, and absent DNA this call remains unverified. CDR3 length: 13 amino acids. Germline CDR1 and CDR2: SGHTA and FQGNSA.